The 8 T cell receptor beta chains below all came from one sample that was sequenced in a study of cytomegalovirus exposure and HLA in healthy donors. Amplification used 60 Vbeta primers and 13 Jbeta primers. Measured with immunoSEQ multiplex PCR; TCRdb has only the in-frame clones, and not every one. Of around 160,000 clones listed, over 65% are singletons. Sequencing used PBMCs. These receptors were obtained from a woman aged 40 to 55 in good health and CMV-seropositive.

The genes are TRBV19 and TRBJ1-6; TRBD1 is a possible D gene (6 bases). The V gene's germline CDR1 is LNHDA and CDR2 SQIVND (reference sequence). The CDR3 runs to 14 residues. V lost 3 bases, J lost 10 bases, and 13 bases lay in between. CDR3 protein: CASSIGRGDSPLHF. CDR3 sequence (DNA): TGTGCCAGTAGTATCGGCAGGGGTGACTCACCCCTCCACTTT.

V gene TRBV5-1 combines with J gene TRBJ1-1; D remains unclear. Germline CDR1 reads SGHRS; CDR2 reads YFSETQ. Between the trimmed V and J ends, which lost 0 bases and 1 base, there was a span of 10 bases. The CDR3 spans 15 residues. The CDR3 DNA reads TGCGCCAGCAGCTTGGACACCCAAACGAACACTGAAGCTTTCTTT. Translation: CASSLDTQTNTEAFF.

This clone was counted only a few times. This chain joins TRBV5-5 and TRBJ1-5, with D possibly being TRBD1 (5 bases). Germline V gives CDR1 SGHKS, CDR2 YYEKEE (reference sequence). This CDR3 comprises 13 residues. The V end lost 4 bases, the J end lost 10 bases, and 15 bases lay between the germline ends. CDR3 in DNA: TGTGCCAGCAGCATATGGACCCAGGGACCCCAGCATTTT. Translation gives CASSIWTQGPQHF. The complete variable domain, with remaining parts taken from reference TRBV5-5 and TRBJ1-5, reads DAGVTQSPTHLIKTRGQQVTLRCSPISGHKSVSWYQQVLGQGPQFIFQYYEKEERGRGNFPDRFSARQFPNYSSELNVNALLLGDSALYLCASSIWTQGPQHFGDGTRLSIL.

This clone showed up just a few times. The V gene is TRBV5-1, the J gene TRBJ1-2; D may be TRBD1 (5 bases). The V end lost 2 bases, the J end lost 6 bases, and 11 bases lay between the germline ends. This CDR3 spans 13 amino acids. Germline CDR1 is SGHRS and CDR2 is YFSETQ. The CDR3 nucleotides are TGCGCCAGCAGCTTCGATGGAGGGGATGGCTACACCTTC. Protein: CASSFDGGDGYTF.

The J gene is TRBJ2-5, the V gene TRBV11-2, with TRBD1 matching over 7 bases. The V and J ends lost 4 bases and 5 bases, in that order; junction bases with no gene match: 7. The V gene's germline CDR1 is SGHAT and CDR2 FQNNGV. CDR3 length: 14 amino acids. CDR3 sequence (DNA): TGTGCCAGCAGCTCCGACAGGGAATGGGAGACCCAGTACTTC. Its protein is CASSSDREWETQYF.

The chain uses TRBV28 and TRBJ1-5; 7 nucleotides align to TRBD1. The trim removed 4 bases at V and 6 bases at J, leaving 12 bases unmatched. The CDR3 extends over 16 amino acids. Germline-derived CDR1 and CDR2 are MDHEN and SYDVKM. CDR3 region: CASSSPQTGKGQPQHF. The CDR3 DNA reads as TGTGCCAGCAGTTCACCCCAGACAGGGAAGGGTCAGCCCCAGCATTTT.

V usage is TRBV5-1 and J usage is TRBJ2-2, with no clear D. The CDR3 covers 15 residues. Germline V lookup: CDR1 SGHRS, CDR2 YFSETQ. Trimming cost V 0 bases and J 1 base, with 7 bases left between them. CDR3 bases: TGCGCCAGCAGCTTGGTTTCGGGGAACACCGGGGAGCTGTTTTTT. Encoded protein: CASSLVSGNTGELFF.

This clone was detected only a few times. The CDR3 nucleotides are TGTGCCAGCTCGACCAGGGGAACCCAAGAGACCCAGTACTTC. Its translation is CASSTRGTQETQYF. The rearrangement joins TRBV18 to TRBJ2-5; tentative D call: TRBD1 (6 bases). Germline V gene data show CDR1 as KGHSH and CDR2 as LQKENI. This CDR3 is 14 amino acids long. Trimming stripped 6 bases from V and 1 base from J, with 12 bases between.